Below are 10 T cell receptor beta chains sequenced from a single sample in a study of chemoradiotherapy in HPV16-positive cancers. Here immunoSEQ multiplex PCR was the method, and the copy in TCRdb shows in-frame clones only, minus some. The sample shows 50,000 to 55,000 clones, roughly 90% of them seen only once. This sample comprised blood, obtained from a patient who underwent chemoradiotherapy. Receptors were obtained from a human donor with HPV-associated anogenital cancer.

This clone has only one observation. This chain links TRBV9 with TRBJ1-5; unclear D gene. Germline values: CDR1 SGDLS, CDR2 YYNGEE. With 4 bases removed from V and 5 bases from J, the gap between germline ends came to 13 bases. This CDR3 has 14 residues. Written as DNA, the CDR3 is TGTGCCAGCAGCCTAGGACGGTTGGATCAGCCCCAGCATTTT. Its protein is CASSLGRLDQPQHF.

The chain carries TRBV5-6 and TRBJ2-7; D could derive from TRBD1 or TRBD2 (6 bases each). The germline CDR1 and CDR2 sequences are SGHDT and YYEEEE. This CDR3 region has 15 residues. Trimming took 4 bases from V and 3 from J, leaving 17 bases between them. CDR3 sequence reads: CASSPGGGGGYEQYF. DNA for the CDR3: TGTGCCAGCAGCCCCGGGGGAGGAGGGGGCTACGAGCAGTACTTC.

The rearrangement links TRBV19 to TRBJ1-5; 9 nucleotides agree with TRBD1. Germline V lookup: CDR1 LNHDA, CDR2 SQIVND (reference sequence). The CDR3 contains 17 residues. V lost 4 bases to trimming and J lost 0 bases; unmatched junction nucleotides: 7. The CDR3 reads CASSTWDRVNSNQPQHF. CDR3 sequence (DNA): TGTGCCAGTAGTACGTGGGACAGGGTTAATAGCAATCAGCCCCAGCATTTT.

The V call is TRBV10-1, the J call TRBJ1-3; 12 nucleotides agree with TRBD1. The length of the CDR3 is 17 residues. The germline V gene has CDR1 WNHNN and CDR2 SYGVQD (reference sequence). The J segment lost 1 base and the V segment lost 4 bases, leaving 5 bases of the junction unmatched. Here the CDR3 reads CASSAPGQGASGNTIYF. DNA for the CDR3: TGCGCCAGCAGTGCCCCGGGACAGGGGGCTTCTGGAAACACCATATATTTT.

The rearrangement links TRBV4-3 to TRBJ1-6; 8 bases are a match to TRBD1. Germline V gene lookup returns CDR1 LGHNA and CDR2 YSLEER. V dropped 0 bases and J dropped 7; count of bases not matched to a gene: 5. CDR3 length: 16 residues. CDR3 nucleotide sequence: TGCGCCAGCAGCCAAGATCAGGGGGCTGGGAATTCACCCCTCCACTTT. It translates to CASSQDQGAGNSPLHF.

This clone appeared a single time. V is TRBV10-3 and J is TRBJ1-4; no firm D call. Germline lookup yields CDR1 ENHRY and CDR2 SYGVKD. CDR3 length equals 14 residues. Trimming removed 8 bases from V and 2 bases from J, with 12 bases in between. The CDR3, as DNA: TGTGCCATCCGAAACATTGGGACTAATGAAAAACTGTTTTTT. The encoded protein is CAIRNIGTNEKLFF.

This chain links TRBV4-3 with TRBJ2-5; 10 nucleotides align to TRBD2. The CDR3 consists of 13 residues. The germline V gene encodes CDR1 LGHNA and CDR2 YSLEER. The V and J ends lost 7 bases and 5 bases, in that order; junction bases with no gene match: 4. The CDR3 spells CASNQREGETQYF. CDR3 bases: TGCGCCAGCAACCAGCGGGAGGGTGAGACCCAGTACTTC.

The chain uses TRBV28 and TRBJ1-5; 9 positions match TRBD1. Per germline, CDR1 MDHEN and CDR2 SYDVKM. J lost 7 bases, V lost 10 bases, and 8 bases had no gene match. CDR3 length: 13 amino acids. CDR3 residues: CATQQGADQPQHF. The CDR3 region has the DNA TGTGCCACCCAACAGGGGGCGGACCAGCCCCAGCATTTT. Complete variable domain (other parts from reference TRBV28 and TRBJ1-5): DVKVTQSSRYLVKRTGEKVFLECVQDMDHENMFWYRQDPGLGLRLIYFSYDVKMKEKGDIPEGYSVSREKKERFSLILESASTNQTSMYLCATQQGADQPQHFGDGTRLSIL.

The chain carries TRBV7-2 and TRBJ1-1; D is unresolved. Trimming took 2 bases from V and 1 from J, leaving 8 bases between them. Germline CDR1 SGHTA, CDR2 FQGNSA. This CDR3 comprises 14 residues. The CDR3 protein is CASSLSPGNTEAFF. DNA of the CDR3: TGTGCCAGCAGCTTATCCCCAGGGAACACTGAAGCTTTCTTT.

The chain joins TRBV6-9 to TRBJ2-1, with D tentatively TRBD2 (6 bases). Germline V gene sequence: CDR1 MNHGY, CDR2 SVAAGI. V was clipped by 1 base and J by 0 bases, with 19 bases between them. The CDR3 is 19 amino acids. The CDR3 nucleotides are TGTGCCAGCAGTTATTTTTTCGTAACGGGGGTAAGCTCCTACAATGAGCAGTTCTTC. Its translation is CASSYFFVTGVSSYNEQFF.